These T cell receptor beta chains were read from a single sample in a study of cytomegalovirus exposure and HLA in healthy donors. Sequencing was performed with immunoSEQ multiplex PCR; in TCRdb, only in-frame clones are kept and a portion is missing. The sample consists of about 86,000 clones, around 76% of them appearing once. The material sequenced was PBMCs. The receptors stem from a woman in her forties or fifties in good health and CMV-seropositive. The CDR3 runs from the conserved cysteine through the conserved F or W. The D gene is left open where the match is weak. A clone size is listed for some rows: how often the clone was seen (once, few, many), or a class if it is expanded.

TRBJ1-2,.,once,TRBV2,CASRGDSHFYGYTF,TGTGCCAGCAGAGGGGACTCCCACTTCTATGGCTACACCTTC
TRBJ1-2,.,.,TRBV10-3,CAISESASYGYTF,TGTGCCATCAGTGAGTCGGCCAGCTATGGCTACACCTTC
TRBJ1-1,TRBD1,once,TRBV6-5,CASSQGQGSTEAFF,TGTGCCAGCAGCCAGGGACAGGGGAGCACTGAAGCTTTCTTT
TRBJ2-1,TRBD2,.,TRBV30,CAWSGRTSGTWGGEQFF,TGTGCCTGGAGTGGCCGGACTAGCGGAACCTGGGGCGGTGAGCAGTTCTTC
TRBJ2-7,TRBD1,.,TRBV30,CAWSVFGTGPYEQYF,TGTGCCTGGAGTGTTTTTGGGACAGGCCCCTACGAGCAGTACTTC
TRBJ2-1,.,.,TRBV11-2,CASSQNWGQLGYNEQFF,TGTGCCAGCAGTCAAAACTGGGGCCAACTGGGTTACAATGAGCAGTTCTTC
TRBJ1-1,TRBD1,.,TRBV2,CASSRDRDTEAFF,TGTGCCAGCAGCCGGGACAGGGACACTGAAGCTTTCTTT
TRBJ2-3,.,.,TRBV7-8,CASSSLAAASTQYF,TGTGCCAGCAGCTCTCTAGCAGCGGCGAGTACGCAGTATTTT
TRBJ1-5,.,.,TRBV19,CASSITDGGNQPQHF,TGTGCCAGTAGTATCACCGACGGGGGGAATCAGCCCCAGCATTTT
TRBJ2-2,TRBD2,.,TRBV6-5,CASSQAGVGTGELFF,TGTGCCAGCAGCCAAGCGGGAGTCGGAACCGGGGAGCTGTTTTTT
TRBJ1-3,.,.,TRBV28,CACSRGNTIYF,TGTGCTTGTTCTCGGGGAAACACCATATATTTT
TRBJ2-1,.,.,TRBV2,CATFGAANEQFF,TGTGCCACCTTTGGGGCGGCCAATGAGCAGTTCTTC
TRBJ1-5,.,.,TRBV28,CAGQNNGGSINQPQHF,TGTGCCGGACAAAATAACGGGGGGTCGATCAATCAGCCCCAGCATTTT
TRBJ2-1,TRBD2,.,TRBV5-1,CASSKNGLAGRSYNEQFF,TGCGCCAGCAGCAAGAATGGACTAGCGGGAAGGTCCTACAATGAGCAGTTCTTC
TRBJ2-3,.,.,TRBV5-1,CASSFGLATDTQYF,TGCGCCAGCAGCTTTGGGCTAGCTACAGATACGCAGTATTTT
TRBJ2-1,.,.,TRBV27,CASRNIKGSPYNEQFF,TGTGCCAGCAGGAATATCAAGGGGTCCCCGTACAATGAGCAGTTCTTC
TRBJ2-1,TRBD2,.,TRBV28,CASSFGLAGSYNEQFF,TGTGCCAGCAGTTTTGGACTAGCGGGCTCCTACAATGAGCAGTTCTTC
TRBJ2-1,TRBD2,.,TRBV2,CASNFGRALNEQFF,TGTGCCAGCAACTTCGGGAGGGCCCTCAATGAGCAGTTCTTC
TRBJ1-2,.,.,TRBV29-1,CSVLISYGYTF,TGCAGCGTTCTGATCAGCTATGGCTACACCTTC
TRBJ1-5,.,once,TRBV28,CASSPELGDGNQPQHF,TGTGCCAGCAGTCCTGAGTTGGGCGACGGCAATCAGCCCCAGCATTTT
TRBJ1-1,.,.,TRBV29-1,CSVEGSRRLMNTEAFF,TGCAGCGTTGAAGGGTCTAGGCGTCTCATGAACACTGAAGCTTTCTTT
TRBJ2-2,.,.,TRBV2,CASRMSFGELFF,TGTGCCAGCAGGATGAGTTTCGGGGAGCTGTTTTTT
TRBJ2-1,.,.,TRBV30,CAWARDSQSYNEQFF,TGTGCCTGGGCGCGGGACTCCCAATCCTACAATGAGCAGTTCTTC
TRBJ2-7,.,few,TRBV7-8,CASSDTGTPYEQYF,TGTGCCAGCAGTGACACAGGGACCCCCTACGAGCAGTACTTC
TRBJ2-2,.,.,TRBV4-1,CASSQDPPGTNTGELFF,TGCGCCAGCAGCCAAGATCCCCCGGGAACGAACACCGGGGAGCTGTTTTTT
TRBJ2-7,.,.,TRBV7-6,CASSLEDNSYEQYF,TGTGCCAGCAGCTTAGAGGACAACTCCTACGAGCAGTACTTC